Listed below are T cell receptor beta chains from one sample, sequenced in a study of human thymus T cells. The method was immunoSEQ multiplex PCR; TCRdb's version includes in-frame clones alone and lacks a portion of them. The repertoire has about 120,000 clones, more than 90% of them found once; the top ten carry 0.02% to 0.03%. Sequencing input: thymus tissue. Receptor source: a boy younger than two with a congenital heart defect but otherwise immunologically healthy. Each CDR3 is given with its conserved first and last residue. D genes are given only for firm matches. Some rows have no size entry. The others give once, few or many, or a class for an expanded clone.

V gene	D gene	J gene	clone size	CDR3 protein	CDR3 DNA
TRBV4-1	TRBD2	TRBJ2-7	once	CASSQGPAGGPYEQYF	TGCGCCAGCAGCCAAGGTCCAGCGGGGGGACCCTACGAGCAGTACTTC
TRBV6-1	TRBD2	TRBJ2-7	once	CASRTAGVLYEQYF	TGTGCCAGCAGAACAGCGGGGGTCCTCTACGAGCAGTACTTC
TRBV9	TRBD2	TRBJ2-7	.	CASSGGTGTSDEQYF	TGTGCCAGCAGCGGAGGGACCGGGACTAGCGATGAGCAGTACTTC
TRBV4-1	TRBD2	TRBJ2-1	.	CASSQGTSGYNEQFF	TGCGCCAGCAGCCAAGGGACTAGCGGTTACAATGAGCAGTTCTTC
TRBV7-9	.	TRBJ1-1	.	CASSFGSAPMNTEAFF	TGTGCCAGCAGCTTTGGGTCAGCCCCTATGAACACTGAAGCTTTCTTT
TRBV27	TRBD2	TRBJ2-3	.	CASRLAGGIDTQYF	TGTGCCAGCAGACTAGCGGGGGGGATAGATACGCAGTATTTT
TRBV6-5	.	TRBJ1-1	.	CASSPRAGANTEAFF	TGTGCCAGCAGTCCCCGGGCAGGGGCGAACACTGAAGCTTTCTTT
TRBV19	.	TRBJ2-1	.	CASTHGSEQFF	TGTGCCAGTACCCACGGGAGTGAGCAGTTCTTC
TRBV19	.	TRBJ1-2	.	CASSIKLDFYYGYTF	TGTGCCAGTAGTATCAAGTTGGACTTCTACTATGGCTACACCTTC
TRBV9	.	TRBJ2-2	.	CASSVAPANTGELFF	TGTGCCAGCAGCGTAGCTCCGGCGAACACCGGGGAGCTGTTTTTT
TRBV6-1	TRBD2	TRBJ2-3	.	CASSAPSGGAEDTQYF	TGTGCCAGCAGTGCCCCTAGCGGGGGGGCTGAAGATACGCAGTATTTT
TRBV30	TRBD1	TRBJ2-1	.	CAWSSPETGGRNEQFF	TGTGCCTGGAGCTCCCCCGAGACAGGGGGCCGGAATGAGCAGTTCTTC
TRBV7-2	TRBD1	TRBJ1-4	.	CASSRGTDTEKLFF	TGTGCCAGCAGCCGCGGGACAGACACCGAAAAACTGTTTTTT
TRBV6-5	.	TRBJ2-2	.	CASSYSGGARELFF	TGTGCCAGCAGCTACTCTGGGGGCGCCCGGGAGCTGTTTTTT
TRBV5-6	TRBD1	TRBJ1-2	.	CASSSGTGGILNYGYTF	TGTGCCAGCAGCTCTGGGACAGGGGGGATTCTTAACTATGGCTACACCTTC
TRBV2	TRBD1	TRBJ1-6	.	CASSEAEGTGTGPGSYNSPLHF	TGTGCCAGCAGTGAAGCGGAAGGGACCGGGACAGGGCCTGGCTCCTATAATTCACCCCTCCACTTT
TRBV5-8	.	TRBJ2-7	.	CASSLAAGGF	TGTGCCAGCAGCTTGGCGGCAGGCGGGTTC
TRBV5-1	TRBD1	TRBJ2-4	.	CASSLDRGPSAKNIQYF	TGCGCCAGCAGCTTGGACAGGGGACCTTCAGCCAAAAACATTCAGTACTTC
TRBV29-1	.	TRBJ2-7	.	CSALPRGNDEQYF	TGCAGCGCCCTCCCCCGGGGAAACGACGAGCAGTACTTC
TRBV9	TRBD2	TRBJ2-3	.	CASSASGGDTDTQYF	TGTGCCAGCAGCGCCAGCGGGGGGGACACAGATACGCAGTATTTT
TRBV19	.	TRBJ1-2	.	CASTTDYGYTF	TGTGCCAGTACGACGGACTATGGCTACACCTTC
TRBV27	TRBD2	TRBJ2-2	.	CASSPQVLSGGPDTGELFF	TGTGCCAGCAGTCCGCAAGTCCTTTCGGGGGGGCCAGACACCGGGGAGCTGTTTTTT
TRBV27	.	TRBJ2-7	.	CASSANRRRGSYEQYF	TGTGCCAGCAGTGCCAACCGGAGACGGGGTTCCTACGAGCAGTACTTC
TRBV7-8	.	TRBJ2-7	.	CASSPTISYEQYF	TGTGCCAGCAGCCCGACTATCTCCTACGAGCAGTACTTC
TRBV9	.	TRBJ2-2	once	CASSVGGGNPGELFF	TGTGCCAGCAGCGTAGGCGGGGGCAATCCCGGGGAGCTGTTTTTT
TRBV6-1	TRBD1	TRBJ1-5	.	CAIRQGSTQPQHF	TGTGCCATTCGACAGGGTTCAACACAGCCCCAGCATTTT
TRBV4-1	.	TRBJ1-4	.	CASSQDTGFGEKLFF	TGCGCCAGCAGCCAGGACACAGGGTTCGGTGAAAAACTGTTTTTT
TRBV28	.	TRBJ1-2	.	CASSLPKGPSRIPGGYTF	TGTGCCAGCAGTTTACCCAAGGGCCCCTCAAGGATCCCGGGTGGCTACACCTTC
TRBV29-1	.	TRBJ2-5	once	CSATPVRGNGGETQYF	TGCAGCGCAACCCCGGTTAGGGGAAATGGAGGAGAGACCCAGTACTTC
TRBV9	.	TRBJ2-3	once	CASSPVRGGVDTQYF	TGTGCCAGCAGCCCCGTGAGGGGGGGAGTAGATACGCAGTATTTT
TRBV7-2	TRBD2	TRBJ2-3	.	CASSLAASGESTDTQYF	TGTGCCAGCAGCTTAGCGGCTAGCGGGGAAAGCACAGATACGCAGTATTTT